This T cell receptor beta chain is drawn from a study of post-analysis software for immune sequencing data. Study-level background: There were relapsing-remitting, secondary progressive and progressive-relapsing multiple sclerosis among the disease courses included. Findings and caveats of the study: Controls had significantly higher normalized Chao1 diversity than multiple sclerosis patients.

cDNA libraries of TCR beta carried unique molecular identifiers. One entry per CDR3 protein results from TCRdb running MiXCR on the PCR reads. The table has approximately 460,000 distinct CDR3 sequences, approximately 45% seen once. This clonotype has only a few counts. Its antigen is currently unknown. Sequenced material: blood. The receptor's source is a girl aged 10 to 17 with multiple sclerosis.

DNA for the CDR3: TGTGCCAGCAGTTCACAGGGGACGGGACGCTACGAGCAGTACTTC. Its translation: CASSSQGTGRYEQYF. The chain carries TRBV6-6 and TRBJ2-7; 7 positions match TRBD1. V shed 4 bases and J 3 bases; nucleotides not matched to a gene: 9. The germline V gene has CDR1 MNHNY and CDR2 SVGAGI (reference sequence). This CDR3 is 15 amino acids long.